This TCR beta chain was captured in a study of CD8+ T cells in alopecia areata. The study, taken as a whole, reports: Many expanded lesional clones persisted in scalp and blood during tofacitinib treatment.

Germline CDR1 is MNHEY and CDR2 is SVGAGI. The CDR3 totals 13 residues. The V end lost 3 bases, the J end lost 6 bases, and 10 bases lay between the germline ends. Treatment described: oral pan-JAK inhibitor, 5-10 mg twice daily. Collected material from alopecia areata patients comprised lesional scalp punch biopsies and peripheral blood. This clone was picked up one time. Its matching antigen is unknown. Sequencing used cDNA as its template, made by extracting RNA and reverse transcribing it. Clones were sequenced by immunoSEQ multiplex PCR, and TCRdb holds only the in-frame ones, with some missing. Among around 200,000 clones listed, 50% to 75% were seen once.

The chain carries TRBV6-5 and TRBJ2-3; D ambiguous. The receptor was derived from a human donor with alopecia areata. The sequencing here drew on CD4+ T cells sorted from blood, taken at week 4, from a patient treated with tofacitinib. This CDR3 is CASSYSAVDTQYF. Written as DNA, the CDR3 is TGTGCCAGCAGTTATTCAGCTGTGGATACGCAGTATTTT.